Listed below are T cell receptor beta chains from one sample, sequenced in a study. Each CDR3 protein is one row after TCRdb ran MiXCR on the RT-PCR reads. The table includes about 680,000 distinct CDR3 sequences, more than 13% detected once. Sequenced material: memory CD4+ T cells from blood. These receptors all come from a female donor in good health, serving as a healthy control. CDR3s include the opening cysteine and the closing phenylalanine or tryptophan. Each record gives: CDR3 protein, J gene, D gene, clone size, V gene. A D gene is named only where the DNA matches it firmly. Only part of the rows carry a size: once, few, many, or a class if the clone is expanded.

CASSPTASNQPQHF,TRBJ1-5,-,few,TRBV6-2/TRBV6-3
CSVPTQGGYNEQFF,TRBJ2-1,-,-,TRBV20-1
CASSYSDRTEAFF,TRBJ1-1,-,many,TRBV6-5
CATSDNSVETREQQYF,TRBJ2-3,-,-,TRBV24-1
CASSQDTRGATDKNIQYF,TRBJ2-4,-,-,TRBV4-1
CASSLGGYGEQYF,TRBJ2-7,-,-,TRBV7-2
CASSLGLAGFQYF,TRBJ2-5,TRBD2,many,TRBV7-7
CSAQAASGILEQYF,TRBJ2-7,TRBD2,few,TRBV20-1
CAWARGLAGSTDTQYF,TRBJ2-3,TRBD2,-,TRBV30
CSARDWGEITDTQYF,TRBJ2-3,-,few,TRBV20-1
CASSLVPGGYEQYF,TRBJ2-7,TRBD2,few,TRBV5-1
CSARDPQTYNEQFF,TRBJ2-1,-,few,TRBV20-1
CASSLALQGVTETQYF,TRBJ2-5,-,-,TRBV7-2
CSAIRPGLDGYTF,TRBJ1-2,-,many,TRBV20-1
CASSLLGGTNTEAFF,TRBJ1-1,-,-,TRBV5-1
CASSAQLSTEAFF,TRBJ1-1,-,-,TRBV9
CASSLWGGTGNTEAFF,TRBJ1-1,TRBD1,few,TRBV28
CASSSSGSTGELFF,TRBJ2-2,-,many,TRBV5-4
CASKTGGSNNEQFF,TRBJ2-1,-,-,TRBV7-3
CASSFDSSNEKLFF,TRBJ1-4,-,few,TRBV7-2
CSAPGQSLNYGYTF,TRBJ1-2,-,-,TRBV20-1
CASSQADAEAFF,TRBJ1-1,-,many,TRBV3-1